This TCR beta chain came from a study of response to subunit inactivated influenza vaccine. Trimming stripped 8 bases from V and 8 bases from J, with 13 bases between. CDR1 is MNHNS and CDR2 is SASEGT in the germline V gene. CDR3 length equals 12 residues. In the case of this clonotype: Its antigen is still unknown.

From the RT-PCR reads, TCRdb called clonotypes with MiXCR, one entry per CDR3 protein. The sample carries roughly 790,000 distinct CDR3 sequences, 21% recorded once. Study observations and caveats: With each seasonal influenza vaccination, the authors suggested, few new T cells are recruited.

This chain connects TRBV6-1 to TRBJ2-1; D is possibly TRBD1 (6 bases). This receptor was identified in a man aged 50 to 59 who received an inactivated influenza vaccine. The material was PBMCs from blood, obtained around 5 days after vaccination. CDR3 DNA sequence: TGTGCCAGCTTGGACAGAAACTATGAGCAGTTCTTC. Translation: CASLDRNYEQFF.